This TCR beta chain was observed in a study of beta chain features in type 1 diabetes. Overall study results and limits: For Type 1 diabetes patients, all four CD4+ subsets carried TCRB CDR3s that were moderately but significantly shorter. Insertions were fewer and deletions more numerous at VDJ junctions in type 1 diabetes patients. A potential PCR bias toward shorter templates would be equal in patient and control samples.

A sort by CD45RO/CCR7/CD25/CD127/CD95/CD27 yielded CD4+ naive, central memory, regulatory and stem cell-like memory cells. Details on this clone: Its antigen is unknown.

V was clipped by 8 bases and J by 4 bases, with 8 bases between them. The CDR3 extends over 12 amino acids. CDR1 LNHDA and CDR2 SQIVND come from the germline V gene (reference sequence). Every isolated RNA sample was fully reverse transcribed, so sequencing captured expressed TCRB transcripts. Profiled with immunoSEQ multiplex PCR; TCRdb holds only in-frame clones, not every one. The table shows under 70,000 clones, with around 60% occurring only once. Source material: stem cell memory CD4+ T cells from blood. This chain joins TRBV19 and TRBJ2-2; tentative D call: TRBD2 (5 bases). The source is a woman aged 25 to 39 with type 1 diabetes. CDR3 in amino acids: CASRGVTGELFF. CDR3 in DNA: TGTGCCAGTCGGGGTGTCACCGGGGAGCTGTTTTTT.